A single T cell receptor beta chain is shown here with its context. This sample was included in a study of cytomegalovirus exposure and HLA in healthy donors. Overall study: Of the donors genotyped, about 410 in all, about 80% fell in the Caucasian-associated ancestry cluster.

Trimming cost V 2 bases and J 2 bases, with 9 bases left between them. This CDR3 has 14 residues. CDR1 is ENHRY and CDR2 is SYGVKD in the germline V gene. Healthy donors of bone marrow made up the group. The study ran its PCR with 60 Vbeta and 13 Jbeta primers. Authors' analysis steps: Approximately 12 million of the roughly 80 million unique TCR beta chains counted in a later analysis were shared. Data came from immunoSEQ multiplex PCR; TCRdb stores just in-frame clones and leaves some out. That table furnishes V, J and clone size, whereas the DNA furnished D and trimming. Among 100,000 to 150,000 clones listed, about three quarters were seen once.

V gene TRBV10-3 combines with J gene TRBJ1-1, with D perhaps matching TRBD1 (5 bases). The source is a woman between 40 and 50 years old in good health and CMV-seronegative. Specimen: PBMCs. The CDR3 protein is CAISEGQGNTEAFF. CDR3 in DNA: TGTGCCATCAGTGAGGGGCAGGGAAACACTGAAGCTTTCTTT.